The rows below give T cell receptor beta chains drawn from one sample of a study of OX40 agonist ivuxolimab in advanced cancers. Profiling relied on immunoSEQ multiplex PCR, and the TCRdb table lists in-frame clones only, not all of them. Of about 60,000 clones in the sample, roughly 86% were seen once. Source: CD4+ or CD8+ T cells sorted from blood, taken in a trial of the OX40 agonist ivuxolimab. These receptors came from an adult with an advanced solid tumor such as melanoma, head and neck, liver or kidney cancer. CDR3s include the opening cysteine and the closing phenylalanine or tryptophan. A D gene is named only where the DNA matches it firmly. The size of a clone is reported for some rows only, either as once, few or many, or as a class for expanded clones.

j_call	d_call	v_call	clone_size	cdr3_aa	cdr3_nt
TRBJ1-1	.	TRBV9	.	CASSVAPQDEAFF	TGTGCCAGCAGCGTAGCCCCACAGGATGAAGCTTTCTTT
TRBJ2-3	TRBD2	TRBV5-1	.	CASSLELADTDTQYF	TGCGCCAGCAGCTTGGAACTAGCGGACACAGATACGCAGTATTTT
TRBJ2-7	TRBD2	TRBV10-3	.	CATGTSGRGSYEQYF	TGTGCCACCGGGACTAGCGGGAGAGGGTCCTACGAGCAGTACTTC
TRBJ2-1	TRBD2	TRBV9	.	CASTQGASGANNEQFF	TGTGCCAGCACTCAAGGGGCTAGCGGAGCAAACAATGAGCAGTTCTTC
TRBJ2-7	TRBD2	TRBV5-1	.	CASSFTAGAYEQYF	TGCGCCAGCAGCTTCACGGCGGGGGCCTACGAGCAGTACTTC
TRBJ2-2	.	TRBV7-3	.	CASSPGPDLRTGELFF	TGTGCCAGCAGCCCCGGACCAGACCTAAGGACCGGGGAGCTGTTTTTT
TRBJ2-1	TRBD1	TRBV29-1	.	CSSSGTVLYNEQFF	TGCAGCTCATCCGGGACAGTCCTCTACAATGAGCAGTTCTTC
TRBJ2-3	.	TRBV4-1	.	CASSQGRGTKGGDTQYF	TGCGCCAGCAGCCAAGGAAGGGGGACCAAAGGAGGAGATACGCAGTATTTT
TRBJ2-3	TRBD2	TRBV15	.	CATSRDGPSGTDTQYF	TGTGCCACCAGCAGAGATGGGCCTAGCGGAACAGATACGCAGTATTTT
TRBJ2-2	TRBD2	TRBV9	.	CASSAGPSGATGELFF	TGTGCCAGCAGCGCTGGGCCTAGCGGAGCCACCGGGGAGCTGTTTTTT
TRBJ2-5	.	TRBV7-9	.	CASRPGVGETQYF	TGTGCCAGCAGACCAGGGGTTGGGGAGACCCAGTACTTC
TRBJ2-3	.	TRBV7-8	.	CASSLDGRVGDTQYF	TGTGCCAGCAGCTTAGACGGGAGAGTGGGAGATACGCAGTATTTT
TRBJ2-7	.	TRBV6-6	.	CASSPPGAVEQYF	TGTGCCAGCAGTCCACCGGGGGCCGTCGAGCAGTACTTC
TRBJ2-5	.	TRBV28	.	CASKAPRGLQETQYF	TGTGCCAGCAAAGCCCCCCGGGGCCTCCAAGAGACCCAGTACTTC
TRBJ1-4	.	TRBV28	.	CASRQEGANNEKLFF	TGTGCCAGCAGGCAGGAAGGGGCCAATAATGAAAAACTGTTTTTT
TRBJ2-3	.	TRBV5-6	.	CASSFWGRSRGGDTQYF	TGTGCCAGCAGCTTTTGGGGAAGGAGTCGTGGGGGGGATACGCAGTATTTT
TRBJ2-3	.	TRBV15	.	CATSRDLSRDTQYF	TGTGCCACCAGCAGAGATCTCTCCAGGGATACGCAGTATTTT
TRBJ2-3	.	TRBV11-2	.	CASSLDRGSTDTQYF	TGTGCCAGCAGCTTAGATAGGGGTTCGACAGATACGCAGTATTTT
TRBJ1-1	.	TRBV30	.	CAWSWGNTEAFF	TGTGCCTGGAGTTGGGGGAACACTGAAGCTTTCTTT
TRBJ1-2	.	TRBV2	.	CASSEAGVRRGDPYGYTF	TGTGCCAGCAGTGAAGCTGGGGTTCGGAGGGGGGATCCCTATGGCTACACCTTC
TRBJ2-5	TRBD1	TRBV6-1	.	CASSGGTGAPTGQYF	TGTGCCAGCAGTGGTGGGACAGGAGCGCCGACGGGCCAGTACTTC
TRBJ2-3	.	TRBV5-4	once	CASSPKGPRTDTQYF	TGTGCCAGCAGCCCGAAGGGTCCCCGCACAGATACGCAGTATTTT
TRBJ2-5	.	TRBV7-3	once	CASSLTNRETQYF	TGTGCCAGCAGCTTAACCAACAGGGAGACCCAGTACTTC
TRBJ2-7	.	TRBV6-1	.	CASSETPFNEQYF	TGTGCCAGCAGTGAGACCCCGTTCAACGAGCAGTACTTC
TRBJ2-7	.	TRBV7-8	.	CASSPMPAGSYEQYF	TGTGCCAGCAGCCCCATGCCAGCGGGCTCCTACGAGCAGTACTTC
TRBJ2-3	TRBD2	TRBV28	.	CASSLTGLAGGPDTQYF	TGTGCCAGCAGTTTAACGGGACTAGCGGGAGGGCCAGATACGCAGTATTTT
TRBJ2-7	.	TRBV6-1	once	CASSDPLRRENEQYF	TGTGCCAGCAGTGACCCCCTTAGGAGGGAAAACGAGCAGTACTTC
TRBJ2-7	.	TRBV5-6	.	CASSRLRQGVSYEQYF	TGTGCCAGCAGCCGGTTGAGGCAGGGTGTATCCTACGAGCAGTACTTC
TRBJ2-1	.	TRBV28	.	CASSSYWHSGIQGNEQFF	TGTGCCAGCAGTTCTTATTGGCACAGCGGGATACAGGGCAATGAGCAGTTCTTC
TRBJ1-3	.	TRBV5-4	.	CASSFPGGGGNTIYF	TGTGCCAGCAGCTTCCCGGGGGGGGGAGGAAACACCATATATTTT
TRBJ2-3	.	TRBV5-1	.	CASSLVGGASTDTQYF	TGCGCCAGCAGCTTGGTTGGGGGCGCTAGCACAGATACGCAGTATTTT